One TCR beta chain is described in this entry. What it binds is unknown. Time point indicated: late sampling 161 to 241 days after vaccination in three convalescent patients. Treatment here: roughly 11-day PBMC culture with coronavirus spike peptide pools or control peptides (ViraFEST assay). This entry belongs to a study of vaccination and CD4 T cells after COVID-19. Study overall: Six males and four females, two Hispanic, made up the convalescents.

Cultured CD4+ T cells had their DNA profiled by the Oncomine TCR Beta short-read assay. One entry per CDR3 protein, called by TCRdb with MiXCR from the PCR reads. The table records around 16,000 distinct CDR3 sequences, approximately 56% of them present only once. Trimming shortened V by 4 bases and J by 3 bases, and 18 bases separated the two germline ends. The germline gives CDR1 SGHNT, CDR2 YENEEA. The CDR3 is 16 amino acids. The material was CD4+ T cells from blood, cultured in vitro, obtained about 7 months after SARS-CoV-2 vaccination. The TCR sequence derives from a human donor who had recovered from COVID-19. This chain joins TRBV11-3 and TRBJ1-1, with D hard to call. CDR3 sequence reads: CASSSTARERDTEAFF. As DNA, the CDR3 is TGTGCCAGCAGCTCCACAGCACGTGAACGGGACACTGAAGCTTTCTTT.